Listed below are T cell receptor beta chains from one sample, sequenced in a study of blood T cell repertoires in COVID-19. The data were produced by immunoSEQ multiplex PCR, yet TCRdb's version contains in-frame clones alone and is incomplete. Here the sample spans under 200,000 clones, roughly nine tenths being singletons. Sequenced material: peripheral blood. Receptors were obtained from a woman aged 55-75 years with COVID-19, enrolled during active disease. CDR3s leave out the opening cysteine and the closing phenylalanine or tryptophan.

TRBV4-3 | ASSPGLAGNEQF
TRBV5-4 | ASSLGQGAGYEQY
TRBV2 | ASSEEGTVQETQY
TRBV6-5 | ASRGSGSSYNEQF
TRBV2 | ASSASQRGSFTDTQY
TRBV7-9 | ASSLAGQGVGETQY
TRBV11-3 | ASSFSGTVYEQY
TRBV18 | ASSPPGQVSKLF
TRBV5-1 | ASSRLAGGDTQY
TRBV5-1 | ASSLGAEEKLF
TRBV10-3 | AISPGAQETQY
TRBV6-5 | ASRRQFWGPQH
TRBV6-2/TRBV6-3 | ASSWDSSYEQY
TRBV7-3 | ASSLTGHNEQF
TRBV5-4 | ASSLAQGTDTQY
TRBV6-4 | ASSPAGEAYGYT
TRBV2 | ASRASGSQYEQY
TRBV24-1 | ATSDPGLAGDSYNEQF
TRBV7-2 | ASSPRSGLSEQY
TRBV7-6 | ASSLIQSTGELF
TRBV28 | ASMTVTSGWDEQY
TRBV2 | ASKGDRVNNQPQH
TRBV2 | ASSGGRGSNQPQH
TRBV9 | ASSASGGQPQH
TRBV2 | ASSPHGTEAF
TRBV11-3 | ASRNQPQSSYEQY
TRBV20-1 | SANSPNEQF
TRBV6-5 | ASAAGTGADTQY
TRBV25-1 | ASSDPRVANTGELF
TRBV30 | ASEVAQGAREQY
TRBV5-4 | ASSDSGSTLYEQY
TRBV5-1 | ASSLAGPHYGYT
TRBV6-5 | ASRQAGLNQPQH
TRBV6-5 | ASSYFPRSYNSPLH
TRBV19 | ASSSFGQGVEKLF
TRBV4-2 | ASSQDTTGTSGPNEQF
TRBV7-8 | ASSLGLAGSYEQY
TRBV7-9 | ASSLTGNTGELF
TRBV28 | ASSRFWDSLGHEQF
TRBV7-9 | ASSLGGQNLYGYT
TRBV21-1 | ASSPTPGAETQY
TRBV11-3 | ASSRIRTFQF
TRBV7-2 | ASSRQANYGYT
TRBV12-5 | ASNEQGLNTEAF